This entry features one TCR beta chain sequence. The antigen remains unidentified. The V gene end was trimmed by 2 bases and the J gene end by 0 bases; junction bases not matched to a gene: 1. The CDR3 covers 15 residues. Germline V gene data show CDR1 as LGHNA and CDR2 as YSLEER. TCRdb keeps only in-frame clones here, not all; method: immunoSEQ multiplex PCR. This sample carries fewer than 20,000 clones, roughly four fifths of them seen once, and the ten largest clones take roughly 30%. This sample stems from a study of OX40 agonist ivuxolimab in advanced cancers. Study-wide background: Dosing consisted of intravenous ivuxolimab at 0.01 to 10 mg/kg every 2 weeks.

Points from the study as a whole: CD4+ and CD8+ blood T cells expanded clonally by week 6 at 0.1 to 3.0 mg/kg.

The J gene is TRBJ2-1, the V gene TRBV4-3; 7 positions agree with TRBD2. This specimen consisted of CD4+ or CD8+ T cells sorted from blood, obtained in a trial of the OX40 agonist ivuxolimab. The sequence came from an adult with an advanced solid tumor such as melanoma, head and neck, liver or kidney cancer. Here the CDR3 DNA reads TGCGCCAGCAGCCAAAGACTAGCCTCCTACAATGAGCAGTTCTTC. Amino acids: CASSQRLASYNEQFF.